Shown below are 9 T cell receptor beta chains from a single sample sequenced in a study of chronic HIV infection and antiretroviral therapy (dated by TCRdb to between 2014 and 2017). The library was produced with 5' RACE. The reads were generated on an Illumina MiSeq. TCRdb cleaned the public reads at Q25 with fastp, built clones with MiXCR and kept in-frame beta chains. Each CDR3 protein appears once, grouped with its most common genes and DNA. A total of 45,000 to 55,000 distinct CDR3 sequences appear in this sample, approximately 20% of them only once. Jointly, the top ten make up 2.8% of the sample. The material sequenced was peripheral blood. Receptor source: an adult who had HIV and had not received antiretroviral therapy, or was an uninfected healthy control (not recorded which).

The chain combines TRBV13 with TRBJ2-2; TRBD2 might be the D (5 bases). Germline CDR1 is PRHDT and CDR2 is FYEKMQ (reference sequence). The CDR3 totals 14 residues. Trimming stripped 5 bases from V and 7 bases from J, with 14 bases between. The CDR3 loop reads CASSPPFGDGELFF. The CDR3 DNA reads TGTGCCAGCAGCCCCCCCTTCGGGGACGGGGAGCTGTTTTTT.

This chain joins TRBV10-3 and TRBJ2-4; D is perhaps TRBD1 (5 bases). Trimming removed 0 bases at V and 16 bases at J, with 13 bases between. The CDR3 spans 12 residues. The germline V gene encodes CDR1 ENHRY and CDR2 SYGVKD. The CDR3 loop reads CAISESTAGKYF. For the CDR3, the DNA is TGTGCCATCAGTGAGTCGACTGCAGGGAAATACTTC.

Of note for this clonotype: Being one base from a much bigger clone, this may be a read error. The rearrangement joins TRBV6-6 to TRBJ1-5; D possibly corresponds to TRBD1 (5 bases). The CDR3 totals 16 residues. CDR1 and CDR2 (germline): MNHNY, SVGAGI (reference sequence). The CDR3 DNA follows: TGTGCCAGCAGTTTCCGACAGAAAGGGAGCAATCAGCCCCAGCGTTTT. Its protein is CASSFRQKGSNQPQRF.

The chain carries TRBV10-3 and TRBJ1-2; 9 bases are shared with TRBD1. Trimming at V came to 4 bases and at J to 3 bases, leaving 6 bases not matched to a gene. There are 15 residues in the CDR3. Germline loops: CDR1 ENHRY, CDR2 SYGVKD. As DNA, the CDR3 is TGTGCCATCAGTGGGGACAGGGTGATGGACTATGGCTACACCTTC. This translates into CAISGDRVMDYGYTF.

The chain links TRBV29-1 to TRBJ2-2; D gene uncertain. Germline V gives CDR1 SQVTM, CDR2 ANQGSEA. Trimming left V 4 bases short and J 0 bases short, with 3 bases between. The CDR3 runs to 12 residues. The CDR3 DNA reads TGCAGCGTTGTTCCGAACACCGGGGAGCTGTTTTTT. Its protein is CSVVPNTGELFF.

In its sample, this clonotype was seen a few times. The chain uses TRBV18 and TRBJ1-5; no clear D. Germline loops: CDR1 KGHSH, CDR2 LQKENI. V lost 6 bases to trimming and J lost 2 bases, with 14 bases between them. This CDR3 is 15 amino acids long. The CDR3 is CASSRSERGNQPQHF. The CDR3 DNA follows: TGTGCCAGCTCCCGGTCCGAGAGGGGCAATCAGCCCCAGCATTTT.

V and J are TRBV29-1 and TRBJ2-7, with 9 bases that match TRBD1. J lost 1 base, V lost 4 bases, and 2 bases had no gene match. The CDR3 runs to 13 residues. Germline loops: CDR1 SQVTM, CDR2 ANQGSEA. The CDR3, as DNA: TGCAGCGTTGGGGGGACAGGGTCCTACGAGCAGTACTTC. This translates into CSVGGTGSYEQYF.

The CDR3: CASSDQRRSSTDTQYF. For the CDR3, the DNA is TGTGCCAGCAGCGACCAGCGGCGCTCCAGCACAGATACGCAGTATTTT. The rearrangement links TRBV13 to TRBJ2-3, with D possibly being TRBD2 (5 bases). The CDR3 loop spans 16 amino acids. The V end lost 5 bases, the J end lost 0 bases, and 15 bases lay between the germline ends. Germline values: CDR1 PRHDT, CDR2 FYEKMQ (reference sequence). Supplemented by reference TRBV13 and TRBJ2-3, the full variable domain reads AAGVIQSPRHLIKEKRETATLKCYPIPRHDTVYWYQQGPGQDPQFLISFYEKMQSDKGSIPDRFSAQQFSDYHSELNMSSLELGDSALYFCASSDQRRSSTDTQYFGPGTRLTVL.

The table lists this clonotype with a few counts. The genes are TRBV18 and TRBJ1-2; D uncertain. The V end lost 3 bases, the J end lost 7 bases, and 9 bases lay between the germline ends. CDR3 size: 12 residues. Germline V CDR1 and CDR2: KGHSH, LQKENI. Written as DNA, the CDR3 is TGTGCCAGCTCACCGAGTCTTAGTGGCTACACCTTC. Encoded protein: CASSPSLSGYTF.